This T cell receptor beta chain was captured by sequencing in a study of cytomegalovirus exposure and HLA in healthy donors. Using immunoSEQ multiplex PCR, the repertoire was profiled, and TCRdb retains in-frame clones only, with some absent. The sample has more than 95,000 clones, more than 95% seen once. CDR1 and CDR2 from the germline V gene are MNHEY and SMNVEV (reference sequence). CDR3 size: 15 residues. The ends were cut back, 7 bases at V and 2 bases at J, with 16 bases in the middle. As for this clone: Its antigen is still unknown.

Study-level results: It was found in a later analysis that first-cohort TCR clusters tended to co-occur in the 130 or so validation repertoires. The investigators catalogued 164 TCR beta chains as cytomegalovirus-associated.

The sequencing sample was made of PBMCs. The TCR originated in a man younger than 35 in good health and CMV-seronegative. The rearrangement links TRBV27 to TRBJ2-3, with D tentatively TRBD1 (6 bases). The CDR3 loop is CASKTAGVFTDTQYF. CDR3 bases: TGTGCCAGCAAGACCGCAGGGGTCTTCACAGATACGCAGTATTTT.